Listed below are T cell receptor beta chains from one sample, sequenced in a study of blood T cell repertoires in COVID-19. TCRdb keeps only in-frame clones here, not all; method: immunoSEQ multiplex PCR. The sample includes about 220,000 clones, about 88% of them seen just once. Sequenced input: PBMCs or T cells enriched from blood (not recorded which). The source is a woman in her 30s who had recovered from COVID-19. Each CDR3 is given with its conserved first and last residue. The D gene is left open where the match is weak. Size is omitted from some rows. Given values are once, few, many or a class for expanded clones.

j_call	d_call	clone_size	v_call	cdr3_nt	cdr3_aa
TRBJ2-3	-	-	TRBV11-3	TGTGCCAGCAGCTTAGGGGGGGGCCTAACAGATACGCAGTATTTT	CASSLGGGLTDTQYF
TRBJ1-2	-	once	TRBV27	TGTGCCAGCAGTTACTCTCAGGGGCTATATGATGGCTACACCTTC	CASSYSQGLYDGYTF
TRBJ2-3	TRBD2	-	TRBV5-1	TGCGCCAGCAGCTTTATAAGCGGGGGAGGAGCGGATACGCAGTATTTT	CASSFISGGGADTQYF
TRBJ2-2	-	-	TRBV15	TGTGCCACCAGCCCCCGAGGAGCGAACACCGGGGAGCTGTTTTTT	CATSPRGANTGELFF
TRBJ1-1	-	once	TRBV11-1	TGTGCCAGCAGCTCAGACAGGCCCACTGAAGCTTTCTTT	CASSSDRPTEAFF
TRBJ2-7	-	-	TRBV19	TGTGCCAGTGCACTGGGGACTCCCGAGAGCGAGCAGTACTTC	CASALGTPESEQYF
TRBJ2-1	TRBD1	-	TRBV19	TGTGCCAGTAGTCCCTCCGGGACAGTCACCTATGAGCAGTTCTTC	CASSPSGTVTYEQFF
TRBJ1-4	-	once	TRBV3-1/TRBV3-2	TGTGCCAGCAGCCAGCTTTACAGGGTTGGACTGTTTTTT	CASSQLYRVGLFF
TRBJ2-7	-	-	TRBV7-9	TGTGCCAGCAGCTTTGGTACAGGGCTTTACGAGCAGTACTTC	CASSFGTGLYEQYF
TRBJ1-1	-	-	TRBV6-5	TGTGCCAGCAGTTATACACCTTACACTGAAGCTTTCTTT	CASSYTPYTEAFF
TRBJ1-1	TRBD1	-	TRBV9	TGTGCCAGCAGCCCCAGGACAGGGGGGCCCACTGAAGCTTTCTTT	CASSPRTGGPTEAFF
TRBJ1-2	TRBD1	few	TRBV7-9	TGTGCCAGCAGCTTAGTTGGACAGGGCTACTATGGCTACACCTTC	CASSLVGQGYYGYTF
TRBJ2-5	TRBD2	-	TRBV18	TGTGCCAGCTCACCAAACGGCGGGGGGGCTCAAGAGACCCAGTACTTC	CASSPNGGGAQETQYF
TRBJ1-4	TRBD1	-	TRBV29-1	TGCAGCGCAGGGGGAGGGAATGAAAAACTGTTTTTT	CSAGGGNEKLFF
TRBJ1-1	-	-	TRBV9	TGTGCCAGCAGCCCCGTCGGGGACACTGAAGCTTTCTTT	CASSPVGDTEAFF
TRBJ1-5	-	once	TRBV5-6	TGTGCCAGCAGCTTGTATATCTCGGGCATGTGGGGGGAACAGCCCCAGCATTTT	CASSLYISGMWGEQPQHF
TRBJ1-2	TRBD1	-	TRBV5-4	TGTGCCAGCAGCCTGGACATGCGGGACAGCGATGGCTACACCTTC	CASSLDMRDSDGYTF
TRBJ2-1	TRBD2	-	TRBV27	TGTGCCAGCAGTCCCCGGCGGGGGGGCCGGAATGAGCAGTTCTTC	CASSPRRGGRNEQFF
TRBJ1-5	-	-	TRBV3-1/TRBV3-2	TGTGCCAGCAGCCAAGATGAGCAGCCCCAGCATTTT	CASSQDEQPQHF
TRBJ1-2	-	few	TRBV7-2	TGTGCCAGCAGCTTAGTCCGGGGTAAACTCTATGGCTACACCTTC	CASSLVRGKLYGYTF
TRBJ2-1	TRBD1	-	TRBV11-3	TGTGCCAGCAGCTCAAGGACAGGGAACCACAATGAGCAGTTCTTC	CASSSRTGNHNEQFF
TRBJ2-3	TRBD2	once	TRBV4-3	TGCGCCAGCAGCCAGCGGGGGGCCGTTTCCGCAGATACGCAGTATTTT	CASSQRGAVSADTQYF
TRBJ1-2	-	-	TRBV7-9	TGTGCCAGCAGCTTAGGCCGCGGGAGTGGTGGCTACACCTTC	CASSLGRGSGGYTF
TRBJ2-1	TRBD1	once	TRBV4-3	TGCGCCAGCAGCTCCGGACAGGGGAACTACAATGAGCAGTTCTTC	CASSSGQGNYNEQFF
TRBJ1-2	TRBD1	-	TRBV5-1	TGCGCCAGCAGCTCAAAAACAGGGGGCGACTATGGCTACACCTTC	CASSSKTGGDYGYTF
TRBJ2-4	-	-	TRBV7-2	TGTGCCAGCAGCCGCACGCACAGGGATGGCATTCAGTACTTC	CASSRTHRDGIQYF
TRBJ1-1	TRBD1	-	TRBV13	TGTGCCAGCAGTCCAACCGGGACAGGGGGCTGGAGCACTGAAGCTTTCTTT	CASSPTGTGGWSTEAFF
TRBJ2-2	TRBD1	once	TRBV7-6	TGTGCCAGCAGCTTAGGGGTAACCGGGACAGGGGGCCCCTCCGGGGAGCTGTTTTTT	CASSLGVTGTGGPSGELFF
TRBJ2-5	TRBD2	-	TRBV2	TGTGCCAGCAGGCCGGTGGGGGGGGAGACCCAGTACTTC	CASRPVGGETQYF
TRBJ2-1	TRBD1	-	TRBV27	TGTGCCAGCAGTTCGCCGGGACAGGGAATGGGCTATGAGCAGTTCTTC	CASSSPGQGMGYEQFF
TRBJ2-1	TRBD2	-	TRBV5-6	TGTGCCAGCAGCTTGGCCTTTGGGCCTAGCGGGAACAATGAGCAGTTCTTC	CASSLAFGPSGNNEQFF
TRBJ2-1	-	once	TRBV19	TGTGCCAGTAGTATGGTGTCAGGGGCATTCAATGAGCAGTTCTTC	CASSMVSGAFNEQFF
TRBJ1-3	-	-	TRBV5-1	TGCGCCAGCAGCTTGATCGCCGGACAAACCTCTGGAAACACCATATATTTT	CASSLIAGQTSGNTIYF
TRBJ2-6	-	-	TRBV4-2	TGTGCCAGCAGCCAAGATACTGGGGCCAACGTCCTGACTTTC	CASSQDTGANVLTF
TRBJ1-2	TRBD1	-	TRBV3-1/TRBV3-2	TGTGCCAGCAGTCTAGGACAGGGCAACGTAGGTAGGGGCTACACCTTC	CASSLGQGNVGRGYTF
TRBJ1-4	TRBD1	-	TRBV19	TGTGCCAGTAGAGGACAGGGTAGAGAAAAACTGTTTTTT	CASRGQGREKLFF
TRBJ2-1	-	-	TRBV9	TGTGCCAGCAGCGCGATAGCGCGCTCCTACAATGAGCAGTTCTTC	CASSAIARSYNEQFF
TRBJ1-5	TRBD1	once	TRBV19	TGTGCCAGTAGTATAGACGGAGGGACAGACAGCAATCAGCCCCAGCATTTT	CASSIDGGTDSNQPQHF
TRBJ2-5	TRBD2	-	TRBV7-3	TGTGCCAGCAGCTTAATCCCGGGACTAGCGGGGGGGAAAGAGACCCAGTACTTC	CASSLIPGLAGGKETQYF
TRBJ2-7	TRBD2	-	TRBV11-2	TGTGCCAGCAGCCTGACTAGCGGCGAGCAGTACTTC	CASSLTSGEQYF
TRBJ1-3	-	-	TRBV5-1	TGCGCCAGCAGCTTGATTGGTGTTCGAACCGGGGACACCATATATTTT	CASSLIGVRTGDTIYF
TRBJ1-2	-	-	TRBV27	TGTGCCAGCAGTTCCAACAGGGAAAGCTACACCTTC	CASSSNRESYTF